One and the same sample provided the 23 T cell receptor beta chains below, sequenced in a study of blood T cell repertoires in COVID-19. This table comes from immunoSEQ multiplex PCR, and its TCRdb copy is limited to in-frame clones, with some not included. The sample lists approximately 170,000 clones, approximately 79% occurring once. The sample was PBMCs or T cells enriched from blood (not recorded which). The receptors were sampled from a woman aged 70-85 years in a cohort exposed to, infected with or recovered from COVID-19 (not recorded which).

The V and J genes are TRBV28 and TRBJ1-1, with D maybe TRBD1 (6 bases). Germline V gene data show CDR1 as MDHEN and CDR2 as SYDVKM. V was shortened by 6 bases and J by 9 bases, with 32 bases between the two germline ends. CDR3 length equals 18 residues. For the CDR3, the DNA is TGTGCCAGCAGCTCCGTCGGCGGGGGCGCGTTTCGAGGCCTTCAAGCTTTCTTT. It is translated as CASSSVGGGAFRGLQAFF.

The CDR3 DNA reads TGTGCCAGCACTCGTGCGGGTCTCACAGATACGCAGTATTTT. This translates into CASTRAGLTDTQYF. The chain couples TRBV6-5 to TRBJ2-3; tentatively, D is TRBD2 (5 bases). This CDR3 contains 14 residues. V gave up 7 bases and J gave up 2 bases, with 13 bases separating them. CDR1 is MNHEY, CDR2 SVGAGI, per germline.

The V gene is TRBV6-5, the J gene TRBJ1-1; TRBD1 is a possible D gene (5 bases). Looked up from germline, CDR1 is MNHEY and CDR2 is SVGAGI. There are 14 residues in the CDR3. With 4 bases removed from V and 4 bases from J, the gap between germline ends came to 13 bases. The CDR3 loop reads CASSSPAGVTEAFF. In DNA form, the CDR3 reads TGTGCCAGCAGTTCCCCCGCGGGGGTCACTGAAGCTTTCTTT.

V and J are TRBV7-8 and TRBJ2-7; TRBD2 is a possible D gene (6 bases). Deletions cut 5 bases from V and 7 bases from J, with 15 bases between. From germline, CDR1 is SGHVS and CDR2 FQNEAQ. The CDR3 totals 13 residues. CDR3 DNA: TGTGCCAGCAGCCCGCGGTTGGAGGGGGAGCAGTACTTC. It encodes CASSPRLEGEQYF.

The V and J genes are TRBV20-1 and TRBJ1-5; 9 bases match TRBD1. The length of the CDR3 is 15 residues. Germline V gene data show CDR1 as DFQATT and CDR2 as SNEGSKA (reference sequence). Trimming at V came to 3 bases and at J to 6 bases, leaving 9 bases not matched to a gene. The CDR3 sequence is CSASLSGQGSQPQHF. In DNA, the CDR3 is TGCAGTGCTAGTCTCTCGGGACAGGGCAGTCAGCCCCAGCATTTT.

This clone was seen a handful of times. This CDR3 is CASSFGPSGNEQFF. DNA for the CDR3: TGCGCCAGCAGCTTTGGGCCCAGCGGCAATGAGCAGTTCTTC. The chain is built from TRBV5-1 and TRBJ2-1; tentatively, D is TRBD2 (5 bases). V dropped 2 bases and J dropped 6 bases, with 12 bases sitting between them. The CDR3 extends over 14 amino acids. In germline, CDR1 is SGHRS, CDR2 YFSETQ.

In its sample, this clone was seen once. The gene calls are TRBV28 and TRBJ2-7; TRBD2 might be the D (6 bases). This CDR3 is built from 14 residues. Trimming shortened V by 6 bases and J by 3 bases, and 15 bases separated the two germline ends. CDR1 and CDR2 from the germline V gene are MDHEN and SYDVKM. The CDR3 loop reads CASSPGGNSYEQYF. The CDR3 DNA sequence: TGTGCCAGCAGCCCAGGAGGGAATAGCTACGAGCAGTACTTC.

This clone turned up a few times. The chain uses TRBV5-6 and TRBJ2-1; D is unresolved. There are 15 residues in the CDR3. Trimming pared 0 bases from V and 1 base from J, leaving 8 bases between. CDR1 SGHDT and CDR2 YYEEEE come from the germline V gene. The CDR3 loop is CASSLGSQSYNEQFF. The CDR3 bases are TGTGCCAGCAGCTTGGGGAGCCAGTCCTACAATGAGCAGTTCTTC.

This chain uses TRBV11-3 with TRBJ2-7; 12 nucleotides line up with TRBD2. The CDR3 spans 13 residues. Germline CDR1 is SGHNT and CDR2 is YENEEA. J was trimmed by 7 bases and V by 4 bases; bases with no gene match: 2. CDR3 nucleotides: TGTGCCAGCAGCTGGGGACTAGCGGGTGAGCAGTACTTC. Translation: CASSWGLAGEQYF.

V and J are TRBV7-2 and TRBJ1-2, with D perhaps matching TRBD1 (6 bases). V was pared by 1 base and J by 8 bases, with 17 bases between. CDR3 length: 15 amino acids. CDR1 and CDR2 from the germline V gene are SGHTA and FQGNSA. The CDR3: CASSLDRQGSRGYTF. DNA for the CDR3: TGTGCCAGCAGCTTAGATCGTCAGGGGTCGCGAGGCTACACCTTC.

The chain is built from TRBV5-1 and TRBJ2-5; TRBD2 might be the D (6 bases). The CDR3 extends over 13 amino acids. Germline V gives CDR1 SGHRS, CDR2 YFSETQ. V gave up 7 bases and J gave up 5 bases, with 15 bases separating them. The CDR3 reads CASAIGAGETQYF. For the CDR3, the DNA is TGCGCCAGCGCAATTGGTGCGGGGGAGACCCAGTACTTC.

The CDR3 coding sequence is TGTGCCACCTGGTCAGGGAACTCACCCCTCCACTTT. Translating it yields CATWSGNSPLHF. The chain is built from TRBV28 and TRBJ1-6; tentative D call: TRBD1 (5 bases). The CDR3 runs 12 residues. The germline V and J ends were trimmed by 10 bases and 10 bases, with 14 bases remaining between them. CDR1 and CDR2 (germline): MDHEN, SYDVKM.

The chain employs TRBV9 and TRBJ1-4; D is perhaps TRBD1 (5 bases). Trimming cost V 3 bases and J 0 bases, with 9 bases left between them. CDR3 size: 15 residues. CDR1 SGDLS and CDR2 YYNGEE come from the germline V gene. The CDR3 is CASSAQGATNEKLFF. CDR3 bases: TGTGCCAGCAGCGCGCAGGGTGCAACTAATGAAAAACTGTTTTTT. The entire variable domain, with the rest obtained from reference TRBV9 and TRBJ1-4, is as follows: DSGVTQTPKHLITATGQRVTLRCSPRSGDLSVYWYQQSLDQGLQFLIQYYNGEERAKGNILERFSAQQFPDLHSELNLSSLELGDSALYFCASSAQGATNEKLFFGSGTQLSVL.

The J gene is TRBJ2-2, the V gene TRBV24-1; 9 bases match TRBD1. Germline V gene sequence: CDR1 KGHDR, CDR2 SFDVKD. With 4 bases clipped from V and 2 bases from J, the junction kept 7 bases outside the gene matches. This CDR3 has 17 residues. CDR3 DNA: TGTGCCACCAGTGACGCACCGGGACAGGGTAACACCGGGGAGCTGTTTTTT. The encoded protein is CATSDAPGQGNTGELFF.

The chain links TRBV27 to TRBJ2-2; D is possibly TRBD1 (6 bases). This CDR3 has 16 residues. Per germline, CDR1 MNHEY and CDR2 SMNVEV (reference sequence). The ends were cut back, 6 bases at V and 4 bases at J, with 18 bases in the middle. In DNA form, the CDR3 reads TGTGCCAGCAGCCCTATCTTCAGGGGCTCCACCGGGGAGCTGTTTTTT. This translates into CASSPIFRGSTGELFF.

The genes are TRBV5-1 and TRBJ2-6, with 10 bases aligning to TRBD2. This CDR3 region has 16 residues. CDR1 and CDR2 (germline): SGHRS, YFSETQ. V dropped 7 bases and J dropped 1; count of bases not matched to a gene: 5. The CDR3 DNA follows: TGCGCCAGCTCTCTAGCGGGAGAATCTGGGGCCAACGTCCTGACTTTC. This translates into CASSLAGESGANVLTF. Full variable domain (outside the CDR3, taken from reference TRBV5-1 and TRBJ2-6): KAGVTQTPRYLIKTRGQQVTLSCSPISGHRSVSWYQQTPGQGLQFLFEYFSETQRNKGNFPGRFSGRQFSNSRSEMNVSTLELGDSALYLCASSLAGESGANVLTFGAGSRLTVL.

This clone appeared once. The chain carries TRBV3-1 (or the pseudogene TRBV3-2) and TRBJ2-7, with D maybe TRBD1 (6 bases). CDR3 length: 13 residues. Per the germline V gene, CDR1 is LGHDT and CDR2 is YNNKEL (reference sequence). Deletions cut 1 base from V and 4 bases from J, with 8 bases between. CDR3 sequence (DNA): TGTGCCAGCAGCCAAGCAGGGGTATACGAGCAGTACTTC. As protein: CASSQAGVYEQYF.

Regarding this clone: This same CDR3 is encoded by further DNA sequences in the sample. The DNA for the CDR3 is TGTGCCAGCTCACCGGGGACTAGCGGCCACAATGAGCAGTTCTTC. This translates into CASSPGTSGHNEQFF. The rearrangement joins TRBV18 to TRBJ2-1, with 11 bases fitting TRBD2. Germline values: CDR1 KGHSH, CDR2 LQKENI. V gave up 3 bases and J gave up 5 bases; unmatched junction bases: 3. The CDR3 extends over 15 amino acids.

This clone has more than one count but fewer than ten. The CDR3 bases are TGTGCCAGCAGTTACTCGATACTAGCGGGGGGACGAGAGCAGTTCTTC. Translated, it gives CASSYSILAGGREQFF. The chain carries TRBV6-5 and TRBJ2-1; 12 bases line up with TRBD2. This CDR3 region has 16 residues. Germline trimming cut 0 bases from V and 10 bases from J; bases unmatched to any gene: 7. Germline V gives CDR1 MNHEY, CDR2 SVGAGI.

This clone has just a few counts. The chain combines TRBV24-1 with TRBJ2-3, with 10 bases fitting TRBD1. With 4 bases clipped from V and 5 bases from J, the junction kept 8 bases outside the gene matches. Germline V gene lookup returns CDR1 KGHDR and CDR2 SFDVKD. The CDR3 runs to 16 residues. The DNA of the CDR3 is TGTGCCACCAGTGAATCAGACAGGGGGCGGAAAGATACGCAGTATTTT. Its protein is CATSESDRGRKDTQYF.

This sequence joins TRBV7-3 and TRBJ2-2, with 9 bases that match TRBD2. The CDR3 runs to 15 residues. Trimming took 3 bases from V and 3 from J; bases not matched to a gene: 2. Germline V gene data show CDR1 as SGHTA and CDR2 as FQGTGA. CDR3 in DNA: TGTGCCAGCAGCTTTAGCGGGAGTTACACCGGGGAGCTGTTTTTT. Protein sequence: CASSFSGSYTGELFF.

This chain joins TRBV11-2 and TRBJ2-5, with D maybe TRBD1 (5 bases). Looked up from germline, CDR1 is SGHAT and CDR2 is FQNNGV. This CDR3 comprises 15 residues. V shed 3 bases and J shed 1 base, with 12 bases lying between them. In DNA form, the CDR3 reads TGTGCCAGCAGCTTGTGGCCAGGGTTCCAAGAGACCCAGTACTTC. The encoded protein is CASSLWPGFQETQYF.

This clone was counted once. This chain connects TRBV5-8 to TRBJ2-3; the D gene is possibly TRBD2 (7 bases). The germline V gene encodes CDR1 SGHTS and CDR2 YDEGEE. The V end lost 4 bases, the J end lost 1 base, and 19 bases lay between the germline ends. The CDR3 length is 17 residues. The CDR3 sequence: CASSTVGGGGGTDTQYF. Written as DNA, the CDR3 is TGTGCCAGCAGCACCGTTGGAGGGGGAGGGGGCACAGATACGCAGTATTTT.